These 32 T cell receptor beta chains originate from one sample sequenced in a study of blood T cell repertoires in COVID-19 (TCRdb year 2020). The library was generated by the immunoSEQ multiplex PCR assay. TCRdb took over this immuneACCESS table, retaining in-frame rearrangements with V and J assigned. Such tables are incomplete; in checked studies, under half of the missing clones stem from an unresolved V gene, and the remainder is unexplained. This sample is represented by some 66,000 clones; over 75% of them were singletons. 1% to 1.5% of the sample belongs to the ten largest clones. Input material: peripheral blood. The origin of the receptors is an older woman with acute or convalescent COVID-19.

V is TRBV2 and J is TRBJ2-7; 7 nucleotides match TRBD2. CDR3 length equals 15 residues. The V and J ends lost 4 bases and 0 bases, in that order; junction bases with no gene match: 6. The germline gives CDR1 SNHLY, CDR2 FYNNEI. For the CDR3, the DNA is TGTGCCAGCAGTGGAGGAGCGGGGAGCTCCTACGAGCAGTACGTC. Protein: CASSGGAGSSYEQYV.

The chain combines TRBV27 with TRBJ2-2; no clear D. The CDR3 loop spans 13 amino acids. V lost 5 bases to trimming and J lost 7 bases, with 11 bases between them. CDR1 is MNHEY, CDR2 SMNVEV, per germline (reference sequence). The CDR3 DNA follows: TGTGCCAGCAGTGAGCTCTTCGGCGGGGAGCTGTTTTTT. It encodes CASSELFGGELFF.

This clone was counted once. The chain links TRBV28 to TRBJ1-4; D remains unclear. The CDR3 is 12 residues long. The ends were cut back, 8 bases at V and 7 bases at J, with 11 bases in the middle. Germline assignment: CDR1 MDHEN and CDR2 SYDVKM. Here the CDR3 reads CASQVIGEKLFF. Here the CDR3 DNA reads TGTGCCAGCCAGGTGATAGGTGAAAAACTGTTTTTT.

This clone was counted a single time. The CDR3 here is CASSPTSGLLGNQPQHF. CDR3 nucleotide sequence: TGTGCCAGCTCACCAACTTCAGGGCTCCTCGGCAATCAGCCCCAGCATTTT. V gene TRBV18 combines with J gene TRBJ1-5; the D gene is possibly TRBD1 (5 bases). CDR1 is KGHSH, CDR2 LQKENI, per germline. V was shortened by 2 bases and J by 2 bases, with 16 bases between the two germline ends. CDR3 size: 17 residues.

The genes are TRBV11-1 and TRBJ2-7, with TRBD1 identical over 7 bases. Germline CDR1 and CDR2: SGHAT and FQDESV (reference sequence). V trimming: 5 bases; J trimming: 3 bases; junction bases outside the gene matches: 10. This CDR3 comprises 15 residues. The DNA for the CDR3 is TGTGCCAGCAGCCACGACCGGGACAGAAGCTACGAGCAGTACGTC. Translating it yields CASSHDRDRSYEQYV.

J is TRBJ2-7 and V is TRBV7-8; 7 bases line up with TRBD2. In germline, CDR1 is SGHVS, CDR2 FQNEAQ. J lost 7 bases, V lost 4 bases, and 19 bases had no gene match. CDR3 length: 17 residues. CDR3 loop: CASSSVDGRGIRSEQYV. The CDR3 nucleotides are TGTGCCAGCAGCTCAGTAGATGGGCGGGGGATCAGGAGTGAGCAGTACGTC.

This rearrangement joins TRBV7-2 to TRBJ2-3; TRBD2 matches 11 bases. The CDR3 loop spans 16 amino acids. The V gene end was trimmed by 3 bases and the J gene end by 5 bases; junction bases not matched to a gene: 7. In germline, CDR1 is SGHTA, CDR2 FQGNSA. The CDR3 protein is CASSLSSGRARDTQYF. CDR3 coding DNA: TGTGCCAGCAGCTTGAGTAGCGGGAGGGCCCGAGATACGCAGTATTTT.

This rearrangement joins TRBV11-2 to TRBJ2-1, with 9 bases that match TRBD2. The CDR3 sequence is 16 residues long. With V trimmed by 5 bases and J by 2 bases, 7 bases remained unmatched. CDR1 SGHAT and CDR2 FQNNGV come from the germline V gene. The DNA of the CDR3 is TGTGCCAGCAGCCGGGTAGCGGGAGCCGCCTACAATGAGCAGTTCTTC. Residues: CASSRVAGAAYNEQFF.

V gene TRBV7-8 combines with J gene TRBJ2-3; D unresolved. This CDR3 is built from 15 residues. Germline CDR1 is SGHVS and CDR2 is FQNEAQ. V shed 1 base and J shed 5 bases, with 13 bases lying between them. DNA for the CDR3: TGTGCCAGCAGCTTAGACCACTGGGCCTTAGATACGCAGTATTTT. Protein sequence: CASSLDHWALDTQYF.

The V call is TRBV4-3, the J call TRBJ1-1; no definite D call. V lost 0 bases and J lost 5, with 7 bases in between. CDR3 length equals 13 residues. CDR1 is LGHNA, CDR2 YSLEER, per germline. In DNA, the CDR3 is TGCGCCAGCAGCCAAGAGGGGAGTACTGAAGCTTTCTTT. Translating gives CASSQEGSTEAFF.

The genes are TRBV14 and TRBJ1-2, with 12 bases fitting TRBD1. The CDR3 sequence is 13 residues long. V shed 6 bases and J 14 bases; nucleotides not matched to a gene: 10. The germline CDR1 and CDR2 sequences are SGHDN and FVKESK. In DNA, the CDR3 is TGTGCCAGCAGTTTCGGGACAGGGGGCCCAAAGACCTTC. This encodes CASSFGTGGPKTF. Drawing the rest from reference TRBV14 and TRBJ1-2, the complete variable domain is EAGVTQFPSHSVIEKGQTVTLRCDPISGHDNLYWYRRVMGKEIKFLLHFVKESKQDESGMPNNRFLAERTGGTYSTLKVQPAELEDSGVYFCASSFGTGGPKTFGSGTRLTVV.

The rearrangement links TRBV5-1 to TRBJ2-3; the D is unclear. The V end was cut by 4 bases, the J end by 2 bases, with 5 bases between. Per the germline V gene, CDR1 is SGHRS and CDR2 is YFSETQ. The CDR3 contains 12 residues. CDR3 region: CASSLLTDTQYF. The CDR3 DNA is TGCGCCAGCAGCCTCCTCACAGATACGCAGTATTTT. Complete variable domain (other parts from reference TRBV5-1 and TRBJ2-3): KAGVTQTPRYLIKTRGQQVTLSCSPISGHRSVSWYQQTPGQGLQFLFEYFSETQRNKGNFPGRFSGRQFSNSRSEMNVSTLELGDSALYLCASSLLTDTQYFGPGTRLTVL.

V and J are TRBV25-1 and TRBJ1-1; D gene ambiguous. There are 11 residues in the CDR3. V lost 3 bases and J 10 bases, leaving 9 bases between the germline ends. Germline CDR1 MGHDK, CDR2 SYGVNS. DNA of the CDR3: TGTGCCAGCAGTGAGACCGGAGGAGCTTTCTTT. It encodes CASSETGGAFF. The whole variable domain, remainder taken from reference TRBV25-1 and TRBJ1-1, is EADIYQTPRYLVIGTGKKITLECSQTMGHDKMYWYQQDPGMELHLIHYSYGVNSTEKGDLSSESTVSRIRTEHFPLTLESARPSHTSQYLCASSETGGAFFGQGTRLTVV.

This chain links TRBV5-1 with TRBJ2-3; D perhaps matches TRBD2 (6 bases). V lost 0 bases to trimming and J lost 0 bases, with 11 bases between them. The CDR3 is 16 amino acids. CDR1 SGHRS and CDR2 YFSETQ come from the germline V gene. This CDR3 is CASSLAGEASTDTQYF. The CDR3 DNA is TGCGCCAGCAGCTTGGCCGGGGAGGCTAGCACAGATACGCAGTATTTT.

The chain has TRBV5-4 and TRBJ2-2; TRBD2 aligns across 8 bases. The J segment lost 5 bases and the V segment lost 0 bases, leaving 3 bases of the junction unmatched. This CDR3 comprises 15 residues. Germline V gene sequence: CDR1 SGHNT, CDR2 YYREEE (reference sequence). Here the CDR3 reads CASSLALAGTGELFF. In DNA, the CDR3 is TGTGCCAGCAGCTTGGCCCTAGCGGGTACCGGGGAGCTGTTTTTT.

The chain has TRBV11-3 and TRBJ2-1, with D perhaps matching TRBD2 (5 bases). Germline-derived CDR1 and CDR2 are SGHNT and YENEEA. The CDR3 runs to 13 residues. Trimming left V 2 bases short and J 14 bases short, with 16 bases between. CDR3 loop: CASSLSYPTEEFF. The CDR3 region has the DNA TGTGCCAGCAGCTTAAGCTACCCCACGGAGGAGTTCTTC.

The chain joins TRBV4-2 to TRBJ2-2; TRBD2 agrees at 7 bases. The CDR3 length is 17 residues. The germline V gene has CDR1 LGHNA and CDR2 YNFKEQ. The junction had 10 bases not matched to a gene; V was cut back by 0 bases and J by 6 bases. The CDR3 DNA is TGTGCCAGCAGCCAAGAGGCGTCGGGGGGTTGGGCCGGGGAGCTGTTTTTT. Protein sequence: CASSQEASGGWAGELFF.

The chain couples TRBV6-5 to TRBJ2-3; 9 bases are a match to TRBD2. This CDR3 region has 11 residues. The germline V gene encodes CDR1 MNHEY and CDR2 SVGAGI. DNA for the CDR3: TGTGCAACCGGGACTAGCCTCTCGCAGTATTTT. Translation gives CATGTSLSQYF.

J is TRBJ2-2 and V is TRBV3-1 (or the pseudogene TRBV3-2), with D uncertain. V lost 0 bases and J 4 bases, leaving 9 bases between the germline ends. This CDR3 is built from 15 residues. Germline V lookup: CDR1 LGHDT, CDR2 YNNKEL (reference sequence). The CDR3 loop reads CASSQDSVGTGELFF. The CDR3 nucleotides read TGTGCCAGCAGCCAAGACAGCGTCGGCACCGGGGAGCTGTTTTTT.

The chain recombines TRBV3-1 (or the pseudogene TRBV3-2) with TRBJ2-2, with D hard to call. The ends were cut back, 0 bases at V and 13 bases at J, with 6 bases in the middle. The CDR3 loop spans 11 amino acids. Germline V gives CDR1 LGHDT, CDR2 YNNKEL (reference sequence). CDR3: CASSQERVLFF. DNA of the CDR3: TGTGCCAGCAGCCAAGAACGGGTGCTGTTTTTT.

This clone was detected only a few times. V and J are TRBV2 and TRBJ2-7; TRBD2 matches at 15 bases. V was clipped by 4 bases and J by 3 bases; unmatched bases: 4. The CDR3 consists of 16 residues. Germline loops: CDR1 SNHLY, CDR2 FYNNEI. CDR3 coding DNA: TGTGCCAGCAGTGCCGGACTAGCGGGAGGGGGCTACGAGCAGTACGTC. Protein sequence: CASSAGLAGGGYEQYV.

The chain carries TRBV2 and TRBJ2-3; D call uncertain. The germline gives CDR1 SNHLY, CDR2 FYNNEI. This CDR3 region has 15 residues. The V end was cut by 0 bases, the J end by 0 bases, with 7 bases between. CDR3 coding DNA: TGTGCCAGCAGTGAAGCGCTCCAGAGCACAGATACGCAGTATTTT. Translated: CASSEALQSTDTQYF.

The rearrangement uses TRBV6-6 and TRBJ2-1, with 8 nucleotides matching TRBD2. The germline V gene encodes CDR1 MNHNY and CDR2 SVGAGI (reference sequence). The J segment lost 5 bases and the V segment lost 5 bases, leaving 8 bases of the junction unmatched. The CDR3 consists of 15 residues. The CDR3 nucleotides are TGTGCCAGCAGTACGGGCGGGGGGCCCCACAATGAGCAGTTCTTC. It is translated as CASSTGGGPHNEQFF.

V and J are TRBV3-1 (or the pseudogene TRBV3-2) and TRBJ1-5; D is undetermined. V dropped 1 base and J dropped 9 bases, with 10 bases sitting between them. Germline V gives CDR1 LGHDT, CDR2 YNNKEL (reference sequence). The CDR3 spans 13 residues. CDR3 region: CASSQAGGLPQHF. In nucleotides, the CDR3 is TGTGCCAGCAGCCAAGCCGGTGGACTGCCCCAGCATTTT.

Within the sample, this clone is medium-sized. The V gene is TRBV6-1, the J gene TRBJ2-2; 8 bases line up with TRBD1. J was trimmed by 0 bases and V by 1 base; bases with no gene match: 10. Per the germline V gene, CDR1 is MNHNS and CDR2 is SASEGT. This CDR3 contains 19 residues. CDR3 in DNA: TGTGCCAGCAGTGAAGAGGGGGGACGACAGGGGACGAACACCGGGGAGCTGTTTTTT. Amino acid sequence: CASSEEGGRQGTNTGELFF.

The V gene is TRBV6-5, the J gene TRBJ1-5, with 9 bases identical to TRBD1. Per germline, CDR1 MNHEY and CDR2 SVGAGI. This CDR3 region has 14 residues. The V gene end was trimmed by 6 bases and the J gene end by 7 bases; junction bases not matched to a gene: 7. CDR3 residues: CASRGTGSEQPQHF. The CDR3 DNA reads TGTGCCAGCAGGGGGACAGGGTCGGAACAGCCCCAGCATTTT.

The chain links TRBV6-5 to TRBJ2-1; 8 positions match TRBD2. The V gene end was trimmed by 6 bases and the J gene end by 8 bases; junction bases not matched to a gene: 9. CDR1 and CDR2 (germline): MNHEY, SVGAGI. CDR3 length: 14 amino acids. CDR3 loop: CASSGAGAVYEQFF. The DNA of the CDR3 is TGTGCCAGCAGCGGAGCGGGAGCGGTCTATGAGCAGTTCTTC.

This sequence joins TRBV4-1 and TRBJ1-1, with 8 positions matching TRBD1. There are 16 residues in the CDR3. Germline V gives CDR1 MGHRA, CDR2 YSYEKL. Germline trimming cut 1 base from V and 2 bases from J; bases unmatched to any gene: 6. CDR3 DNA sequence: TGCGCCAGCAGCCAAGCGGACAGGGCGAGTAACACTGAAGCTTTCTTT. The encoded protein is CASSQADRASNTEAFF.

The V call is TRBV4-1, the J call TRBJ2-7; 7 bases match TRBD1. Trimming took 3 bases from V and 6 from J; bases not matched to a gene: 8. Germline V lookup: CDR1 MGHRA, CDR2 YSYEKL. The CDR3 consists of 14 residues. CDR3 region: CASSHRRDSGEQYV. DNA for the CDR3: TGCGCCAGCAGCCACCGCCGGGACAGCGGCGAGCAGTACGTC.

A word on this clone: Within the sample, other DNA sequences also encode this same CDR3. CDR3 amino acids: CASSVPGLAGVLYV. The CDR3 DNA reads TGTGCCAGCAGTGTCCCGGGACTAGCGGGAGTACTGTACGTC. The chain has TRBV2 and TRBJ2-7; TRBD2 agrees at 14 bases. V dropped 4 bases and J dropped 12; count of bases not matched to a gene: 8. This CDR3 is built from 14 residues. CDR1 is SNHLY, CDR2 FYNNEI, per germline.

The rearrangement uses TRBV15 and TRBJ1-5, with a weak D call TRBD1 (5 bases). Germline V gene sequence: CDR1 LNHNV, CDR2 YYDKDF (reference sequence). Trimming pared 4 bases from V and 10 bases from J, leaving 26 bases between. The CDR3 is 17 amino acids. CDR3 in amino acids: CATSNPPVGQGLNPQHF. The CDR3 coding sequence is TGTGCCACCAGCAACCCACCCGTGGGCCAGGGATTGAACCCCCAGCATTTT.

This chain connects TRBV19 to TRBJ2-1; D remains ambiguous. V was cut by 3 bases and J by 5 bases, with 17 bases left in between. This CDR3 has 16 residues. Germline-derived CDR1 and CDR2 are LNHDA and SQIVND (reference sequence). This chain's CDR3 is CASSMAVLRYHNEQFF. The CDR3 bases are TGTGCCAGTAGTATGGCGGTGCTGAGGTATCACAATGAGCAGTTCTTC.